The next 21 T cell receptor beta chains were all read from a single sample in a study of shared clonotypes between healthy human individuals. Selected positively for CCR7 and CD45RO-negative, naive CD8 cells excluded terminally differentiated effector memory CD45RA+ cells. The protocol was immunoSEQ multiplex PCR, while the TCRdb copy is restricted to in-frame clones and leaves out a portion. The table has millions of clones, around 93% seen once. The sequencing input was naive CD8+ T cells from PBMCs. These receptors were obtained from a man aged 18 to 30 in good health. Some clones in this sample may be carry-over from other donors' samples.

This chain links TRBV19 with TRBJ2-2, with a weak D call TRBD2 (5 bases). This CDR3 comprises 14 residues. The ends were cut back, 4 bases at V and 6 bases at J, with 12 bases in the middle. The germline V gene has CDR1 LNHDA and CDR2 SQIVND (reference sequence). In DNA form, the CDR3 reads TGTGCCAGTAGTACCCCAGGACTGCCCGGGGAGCTGTTTTTT. Translated: CASSTPGLPGELFF. Variable domain in full (rest from reference TRBV19 and TRBJ2-2): DGGITQSPKYLFRKEGQNVTLSCEQNLNHDAMYWYRQDPGQGLRLIYYSQIVNDFQKGDIAEGYSVSREKKESFPLTVTSAQKNPTAFYLCASSTPGLPGELFFGEGSRLTVL.

This clone was found a few times. This chain joins TRBV15 and TRBJ2-7; maybe TRBD1 (6 bases). The V end was cut by 2 bases, the J end by 2 bases, with 10 bases between. CDR1 and CDR2 from the germline V gene are LNHNV and YYDKDF (reference sequence). The CDR3 consists of 14 residues. CDR3 bases: TGTGCCACCAGCAGATCGAACAGGGCCTACGAGCAGTACTTC. It encodes CATSRSNRAYEQYF.

The chain is built from TRBV7-8 and TRBJ2-5, with D possibly being TRBD1 (6 bases). The V end lost 7 bases, the J end lost 4 bases, and 16 bases lay between the germline ends. CDR1 and CDR2 from the germline V gene are SGHVS and FQNEAQ. The CDR3 runs to 14 residues. The CDR3 coding sequence is TGTGCCAGCACTCCGGACAGAGCCGTAGAGACCCAGTACTTC. This codes for CASTPDRAVETQYF.

The gene calls are TRBV4-3 and TRBJ1-1; TRBD1 might be the D (6 bases). Germline V gene lookup returns CDR1 LGHNA and CDR2 YSLEER. The CDR3 covers 15 residues. Trimming left V 0 bases short and J 7 bases short, with 15 bases between. The CDR3 sequence is CASSQDRGRGNEAFF. CDR3 coding DNA: TGCGCCAGCAGCCAAGACCGCGGGAGGGGGAATGAAGCTTTCTTT.

In its sample, this clone was seen a few times. The J gene is TRBJ1-1, the V gene TRBV7-9; D remains ambiguous. V shed 0 bases and J shed 3 bases, with 11 bases lying between them. The CDR3 length is 15 residues. Germline CDR1 SEHNR, CDR2 FQNEAQ (reference sequence). The CDR3 DNA follows: TGTGCCAGCAGCTTAGCGGGGAAGGGAGACACTGAAGCTTTCTTT. Translation gives CASSLAGKGDTEAFF.

Details on this clone: This sample also contains other DNA sequences that code for the same CDR3. This chain joins TRBV2 and TRBJ2-7, with 9 bases that match TRBD1. This CDR3 comprises 14 residues. With V trimmed by 3 bases and J by 2 bases, 2 bases remained unmatched. The germline V gene encodes CDR1 SNHLY and CDR2 FYNNEI. CDR3 sequence: CASSEGQGAYEQYF. The CDR3 nucleotides read TGTGCCAGCAGTGAGGGACAGGGAGCCTACGAGCAGTACTTC.

This rearrangement joins TRBV6-5 to TRBJ1-4; D is unclear. The germline CDR1 and CDR2 sequences are MNHEY and SVGAGI. Trimming pared 4 bases from V and 3 bases from J, leaving 15 bases between. The CDR3 is 16 amino acids. In nucleotides, the CDR3 is TGTGCCAGCAGTTTTATTGCGGGGTCCCCTAATGAAAAACTGTTTTTT. Translation: CASSFIAGSPNEKLFF.

This chain joins TRBV15 and TRBJ2-2, with D possibly TRBD2 on 5 matching bases. V was cut by 10 bases and J by 2 bases, with 20 bases left in between. This CDR3 is 16 amino acids long. CDR1 is LNHNV and CDR2 is YYDKDF in the germline V gene (reference sequence). CDR3 region: CAIGVVAGFNTGELFF. CDR3 sequence (DNA): TGTGCCATTGGGGTAGTGGCGGGTTTCAACACCGGGGAGCTGTTTTTT.

The genes are TRBV7-3 and TRBJ2-1, with no clear D. Germline assignment: CDR1 SGHTA and CDR2 FQGTGA. Between the trimmed V and J ends, which lost 2 bases and 9 bases, there was a span of 8 bases. CDR3 size: 12 residues. The CDR3 spells CASSLGDTEQFF. The CDR3 region has the DNA TGTGCCAGCAGCTTAGGAGACACTGAGCAGTTCTTC.

Regarding this clone: The sample carries other DNA sequences with the same CDR3. V and J are TRBV19 and TRBJ2-1; tentative D call: TRBD2 (6 bases). The germline CDR1 and CDR2 sequences are LNHDA and SQIVND (reference sequence). V lost 5 bases and J 1 base, leaving 12 bases between the germline ends. This CDR3 comprises 15 residues. In DNA, the CDR3 is TGTGCCAGTAGTCCCGGTCTAGCGTCCTACAATGAGCAGTTCTTC. This gives the protein CASSPGLASYNEQFF. The full variable domain, with the rest looked up from reference TRBV19 and TRBJ2-1, is DGGITQSPKYLFRKEGQNVTLSCEQNLNHDAMYWYRQDPGQGLRLIYYSQIVNDFQKGDIAEGYSVSREKKESFPLTVTSAQKNPTAFYLCASSPGLASYNEQFFGPGTRLTVL.

The chain couples TRBV7-9 to TRBJ1-1, with a possible D match to TRBD1 (6 bases). CDR3 length: 15 amino acids. Germline V CDR1 and CDR2: SEHNR, FQNEAQ (reference sequence). V lost 5 bases and J lost 1, with 14 bases in between. The CDR3 sequence: CASSLTVQGNTEAFF. In DNA form, the CDR3 reads TGTGCCAGCAGCCTCACAGTACAGGGGAACACTGAAGCTTTCTTT.

The chain is built from TRBV4-1 and TRBJ2-7; perhaps TRBD1 as D (5 bases). V shed 1 base and J shed 9 bases, with 16 bases lying between them. The V gene's germline CDR1 is MGHRA and CDR2 YSYEKL. The CDR3 contains 14 residues. CDR3 amino acids: CASSQGVDMGRQYF. The CDR3 nucleotides are TGCGCCAGCAGCCAAGGGGTCGACATGGGGCGGCAGTACTTC.

Notes on this clone: The same CDR3 also results from other DNA sequences found in this sample. This rearrangement joins TRBV4-3 to TRBJ2-2; 9 bases align to TRBD1. The ends lost 1 base at V and 6 bases at J; junction bases unmatched: 3. Per the germline V gene, CDR1 is LGHNA and CDR2 is YSLEER. The CDR3 consists of 15 residues. This CDR3 is CASSQGTGAAGELFF. In DNA form, the CDR3 reads TGCGCCAGCAGCCAAGGGACAGGGGCGGCCGGGGAGCTGTTTTTT.

A note on this clone: At the DNA level, this CDR3 is encoded by other sequences in the same sample as well. J is TRBJ2-1 and V is TRBV4-3; TRBD2 aligns across 9 bases. Unmatched junction bases numbered 3, after V lost 3 bases and J lost 3 bases. This CDR3 spans 15 amino acids. Germline V gene data show CDR1 as LGHNA and CDR2 as YSLEER. CDR3 DNA: TGCGCCAGCAGCCAGGATAGCGGGGGCTACAATGAGCAGTTCTTC. Translation: CASSQDSGGYNEQFF.

The V and J genes are TRBV28 and TRBJ1-1; D gene unclear. CDR1 MDHEN and CDR2 SYDVKM come from the germline V gene. This CDR3 contains 18 residues. V was shortened by 2 bases and J by 1 base, with 20 bases between the two germline ends. The CDR3 sequence is CASSLTPPQTPQNTEAFF. In nucleotides, the CDR3 is TGTGCCAGCAGTTTAACACCCCCCCAGACACCTCAGAACACTGAAGCTTTCTTT.

The rearrangement joins TRBV7-9 to TRBJ1-2, with a possible D match to TRBD1 (6 bases). CDR3 size: 16 residues. Trimming took 0 bases from V and 2 from J, leaving 13 bases between them. In germline, CDR1 is SEHNR, CDR2 FQNEAQ (reference sequence). CDR3 nucleotide sequence: TGTGCCAGCAGCTTAGCACCAGGGGTCAAAAACTATGGCTACACCTTC. Protein product: CASSLAPGVKNYGYTF.

In its sample, this clone was seen once. DNA for the CDR3: TGTGCCAGCAGTTCATTGGGACTTTCGAGCTCCTACAATGAGCAGTTCTTC. As protein: CASSSLGLSSSYNEQFF. This chain links TRBV28 with TRBJ2-1, with D possibly matching TRBD2 (6 bases). Germline V gene sequence: CDR1 MDHEN, CDR2 SYDVKM. The V and J ends lost 4 bases and 0 bases respectively, with 16 bases between them. The CDR3 consists of 17 residues.

A word on this clone: Within the sample, other DNA sequences also encode this same CDR3. The chain uses TRBV28 and TRBJ2-7, with D perhaps TRBD1 (5 bases). Trimming removed 3 bases at V and 0 bases at J, with 9 bases between. Germline assignment: CDR1 MDHEN and CDR2 SYDVKM. This CDR3 contains 14 residues. The CDR3 reads CASSFVTDSYEQYF. The CDR3 bases are TGTGCCAGCAGTTTTGTGACAGACTCCTACGAGCAGTACTTC.

Remarks on this clone: Distinct nucleotide sequences in the sample also encode this CDR3. The CDR3 DNA reads TGTGCCAGCAGCGTAGCCCAGGGAGGCTACGAGCAGTACTTC. Translated: CASSVAQGGYEQYF. The chain combines TRBV9 with TRBJ2-7; maybe TRBD2 (6 bases). Germline V gene sequence: CDR1 SGDLS, CDR2 YYNGEE. The CDR3 spans 14 residues. V was pared by 0 bases and J by 3 bases, with 10 bases between.

This clone appeared a single time. The gene calls are TRBV4-1 and TRBJ2-7; no definite D call. The CDR3 covers 14 residues. Trimming stripped 0 bases from V and 3 bases from J, with 9 bases between. Germline CDR1 reads MGHRA; CDR2 reads YSYEKL. The CDR3 spells CASSQDQWHYEQYF. CDR3 nucleotide sequence: TGCGCCAGCAGCCAAGATCAGTGGCACTACGAGCAGTACTTC.

The chain links TRBV28 to TRBJ1-3; D possibly corresponds to TRBD1 (5 bases). The CDR3 is 15 amino acids. Trimming removed 3 bases from V and 0 bases from J, with 9 bases in between. Germline values: CDR1 MDHEN, CDR2 SYDVKM. The CDR3 loop is CASSLGRDSGNTIYF. The DNA for the CDR3 is TGTGCCAGCAGTTTGGGACGGGACTCTGGAAACACCATATATTTT.